The rows below give T cell receptor beta chains drawn from one sample of a study of blood T cell repertoires in COVID-19. Sequencing was performed with immunoSEQ multiplex PCR; in TCRdb, only in-frame clones are kept and a portion is missing. Of about 120,000 clones detected, 65% to 90% appear once; the ten largest clones hold roughly 27%. Material: peripheral blood. These receptors all stem from a woman aged 80 or older with acute or convalescent COVID-19. CDR3s include the opening cysteine and the closing phenylalanine or tryptophan.

J | V | CDR3
TRBJ1-2 | TRBV18 | CASSPLISGDGYTF
TRBJ2-2 | TRBV5-4 | CASSLARTRSTGELFF
TRBJ1-2 | TRBV12-3/TRBV12-4 | CASSLSDYYGYTF
TRBJ1-6 | TRBV7-7 | CASSSPYSPLHF
TRBJ2-5 | TRBV3-1/TRBV3-2 | CASSQARRAETQYF
TRBJ2-1 | TRBV18 | CASSLAPGTSGRYNEQFF
TRBJ1-4 | TRBV9 | CASSVDSGQYEKLFF
TRBJ1-2 | TRBV7-9 | CASSFPGQAGDYGYTF
TRBJ2-1 | TRBV10-2 | CASSLPGEYNEQFF
TRBJ1-2 | TRBV2 | CARSGTGVYGYTF
TRBJ1-1 | TRBV6-6 | CASSPHPLTGIPFF
TRBJ1-2 | TRBV19 | CASSIGSAIYGYTF
TRBJ2-5 | TRBV19 | CASTPQGTETQYF
TRBJ1-6 | TRBV9 | CASSRRQGHNSPLHF
TRBJ1-1 | TRBV28 | CASTPRGSMNTEAFF
TRBJ1-2 | TRBV4-2 | CATQGAGNYGYTF
TRBJ2-5 | TRBV29-1 | CSVPRDRGQETQYF
TRBJ1-5 | TRBV10-3 | CATRAGGHQPQHF
TRBJ1-2 | TRBV29-1 | CSVRDSGYTF
TRBJ1-4 | TRBV5-1 | CASSLAGGNEKLFF
TRBJ1-6 | TRBV2 | CARRGQGSYNSPLHF
TRBJ1-1 | TRBV9 | CASSVFEGANTEAFF
TRBJ2-2 | TRBV7-3 | CASSEPNTGELFF
TRBJ1-3 | TRBV5-1 | CASSFDGSSGNTIYF
TRBJ1-2 | TRBV5-4 | CASSSGYGYTF
TRBJ1-4 | TRBV29-1 | CSVGGGDEKLFF
TRBJ1-4 | TRBV19 | CASRDRDPATNEKLFF
TRBJ1-1 | TRBV12-3/TRBV12-4 | CASSSGNRAKGFF
TRBJ1-2 | TRBV10-3 | CAISEFSLAYGYTF